Described below is a single TCR beta chain sequence and its context. The sample belongs to a study of blood T cell repertoires in COVID-19. About the study: The cDNA or gDNA used as material had been derived from T cells, B-cell-depleted T cells, or PBMCs.

Self-reported history from a screening survey and questionnaire set each donor's cohort. Two negative PCRs, clearance, or symptom resolution had been documented for recovered Cohort 3 donors. The table came from immunoSEQ multiplex PCR; TCRdb's copy has only in-frame clones and leaves some out. The sample records 180,000 or so clones, 75% to 90% being singletons. This clonotype originated in an older woman who had recovered from COVID-19. The sample taken for sequencing was PBMCs or T cells enriched from blood (not recorded which).

The CDR3, as DNA: TGCGCCAGCAGCTTGGATCCCGACAGGGGGAACTACGAGCAGTACTTC. Its protein product is CASSLDPDRGNYEQYF. V gene TRBV5-1 combines with J gene TRBJ2-7, with TRBD1 identical over 9 bases. The CDR3 has 16 residues. Trimming took 0 bases from V and 3 from J; bases not matched to a gene: 7. Germline-derived CDR1 and CDR2 are SGHRS and YFSETQ. Variable domain in full (rest from reference TRBV5-1 and TRBJ2-7): KAGVTQTPRYLIKTRGQQVTLSCSPISGHRSVSWYQQTPGQGLQFLFEYFSETQRNKGNFPGRFSGRQFSNSRSEMNVSTLELGDSALYLCASSLDPDRGNYEQYFGPGTRLTVT.